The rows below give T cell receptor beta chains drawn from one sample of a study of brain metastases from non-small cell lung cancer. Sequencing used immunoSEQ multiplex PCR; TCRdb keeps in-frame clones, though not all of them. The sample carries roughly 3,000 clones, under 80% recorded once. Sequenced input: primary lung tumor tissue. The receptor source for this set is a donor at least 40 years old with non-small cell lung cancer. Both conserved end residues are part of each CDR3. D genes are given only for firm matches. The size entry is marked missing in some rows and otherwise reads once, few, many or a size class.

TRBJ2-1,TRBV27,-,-,TGTGCCAGCAGGGGTTTCGGTGAGCAGTTCTTC,CASRGFGEQFF
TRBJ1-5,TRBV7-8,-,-,TGTGCCAGCAGCGGAGGGGATCAGCCCCAGCATTTT,CASSGGDQPQHF
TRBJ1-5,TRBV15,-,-,TGTGCCACCAGCAGGGCCGGGGGGGAGCGGCAGCCCCAGCATTTT,CATSRAGGERQPQHF
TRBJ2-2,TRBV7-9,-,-,TGTGCCAGCAGCCCGGGGGACTTCACCGGGGAGCTGTTTTTT,CASSPGDFTGELFF
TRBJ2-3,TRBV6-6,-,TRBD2,TGTGCCAGCAATTACTCAGGCGGGGGGGATTCCGATACGCAGTATTTT,CASNYSGGGDSDTQYF
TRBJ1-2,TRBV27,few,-,TGTGCCAGCAGTAAAAGCCGTATGCTCGTTTATGGCTACACCTTC,CASSKSRMLVYGYTF
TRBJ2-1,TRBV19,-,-,TGTGCCAGTACCCCGACCCCATTAGGTGAGCAGTTCTTC,CASTPTPLGEQFF
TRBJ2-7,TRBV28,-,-,TGTGCCAGCAGAGCTGACACAACCCACTACGAGCAGTACTTC,CASRADTTHYEQYF
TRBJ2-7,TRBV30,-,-,TGTGCCTGGCGGGACAAGGTTTCCGAGCAGTACTTC,CAWRDKVSEQYF
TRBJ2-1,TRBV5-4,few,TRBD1,TGTGCCAGCAGCTTGGAAGGGGGCTGGGATGAGCAGTTCTTC,CASSLEGGWDEQFF
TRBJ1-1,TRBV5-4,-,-,TGTGCCAGCAGCTTGGACAGGATGAACCCTGAAGCTTTCTTT,CASSLDRMNPEAFF
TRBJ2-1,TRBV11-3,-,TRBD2,TGTGCCAGCAGCTTCCCTGGGGAGGGTGAGCAGTTCTTC,CASSFPGEGEQFF
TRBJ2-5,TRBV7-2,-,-,TGTGTCAGCAGCCAGCTATCCCTGACGTGGGAGACCCAGTACTTC,CVSSQLSLTWETQYF
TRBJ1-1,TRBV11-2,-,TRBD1,TGTGCCAGCAGCCCGGACAGGGGGGGATATGAAGCTTTCTTT,CASSPDRGGYEAFF
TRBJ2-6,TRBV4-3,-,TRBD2,TGCGCCAGCAGCCCTGAGGCGGGGGGGCCCAACGTCCTGACTTTC,CASSPEAGGPNVLTF
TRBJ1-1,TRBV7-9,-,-,TGTGCCAGCGCCAGGGAAAGCGCTGAAGCTTTCTTT,CASARESAEAFF
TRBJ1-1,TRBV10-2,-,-,TGCGCCAGTAAGACAGGAGGGAACACTGAAGCTTTCTTT,CASKTGGNTEAFF
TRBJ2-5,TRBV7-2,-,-,TGTGCCAGCAGAAATCGGGCAGCCCAAGAGACCCAGTACTTC,CASRNRAAQETQYF
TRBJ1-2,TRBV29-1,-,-,TGCAGCGTTGAAGACGTCGGTCAGAAGACCTATGGCTACACCTTC,CSVEDVGQKTYGYTF
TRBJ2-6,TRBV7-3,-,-,TGTGCCAGCAGCCCGCAGAGCTCTGGGGCCAACGTCCTGACTTTC,CASSPQSSGANVLTF
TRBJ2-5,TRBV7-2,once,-,TGTGCCAGCAGCCAGCTATCCCTGACGTGGGAGACCCAGTACTTC,CASSQLSLTWETQYF
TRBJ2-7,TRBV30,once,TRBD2,TGTGCCTGGAGTACTAGCGGATACGAGCAGTACTTC,CAWSTSGYEQYF
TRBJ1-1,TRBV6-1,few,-,TGTGCCAGCAGTGAATATTACCATGAAGCTTTCTTT,CASSEYYHEAFF
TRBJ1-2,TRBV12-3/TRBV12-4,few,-,TGTGCCAGCAGTTTAAAACCGGACCGGGGCTACACCTTC,CASSLKPDRGYTF
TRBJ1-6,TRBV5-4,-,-,TGTGCCAGCAGCTCCGGGACCGAGAGCTCCTATAATTCACCCCTCCACTTT,CASSSGTESSYNSPLHF
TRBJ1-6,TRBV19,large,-,TGTGCCAGTAGTATAGACCTACGGAGCTTGAATTCACCCCTCCACTTT,CASSIDLRSLNSPLHF
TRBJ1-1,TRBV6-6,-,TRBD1,TGTGCCAGCAGTCCGACGGGATACGGGACAGCGAACACTGAAGCTTTCTTT,CASSPTGYGTANTEAFF
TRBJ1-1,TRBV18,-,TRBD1,TGTGCCAGCTCACCGGGACAGCAGATGAACACTGAAGCTTTCTTT,CASSPGQQMNTEAFF
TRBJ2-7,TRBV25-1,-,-,TGTGCCAGCAGTGCTTACGAGCAGTACTTC,CASSAYEQYF
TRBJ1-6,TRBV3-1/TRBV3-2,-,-,TGTGCCAGCAGCCAAGTCGAGCTTAATAATTCACCCCTCCACTTT,CASSQVELNNSPLHF
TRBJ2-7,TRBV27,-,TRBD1,TGTGCCAGCAGGGCTTGGGGCAGGGGGACCTACGAGCAGTACTTC,CASRAWGRGTYEQYF
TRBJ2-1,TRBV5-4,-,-,TGTGCCAGCAGCCCCTGGGCCCTCGAAGGGTCCTACAATGAGCAGTTCTTC,CASSPWALEGSYNEQFF
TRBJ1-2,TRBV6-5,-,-,TGTGCCAGCAGTTACTCGATAGGGCAGGGCTACACCTTC,CASSYSIGQGYTF
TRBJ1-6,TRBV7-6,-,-,TGTGCCAGCAGCTTAGGGGGATTGAATTCACCCCTCCACTTT,CASSLGGLNSPLHF
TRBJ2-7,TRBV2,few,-,TGTGCCAGCAGTGTTGGGACTTCCTACGAGCAGTACTTC,CASSVGTSYEQYF
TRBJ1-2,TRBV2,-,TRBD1,TGTGCCAGCAGCTCACAGGGGGCGTTGGGCTACACTTTC,CASSSQGALGYTF
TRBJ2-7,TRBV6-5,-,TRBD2,TGTGCCAGCAGAGGGCGGGAGCGCTTCTACGAGCAGTACTTC,CASRGRERFYEQYF
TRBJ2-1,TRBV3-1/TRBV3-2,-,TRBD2,TGTGCCAGCGGGCGGGGGGCCAACTACAATGAGCAGTTCTTC,CASGRGANYNEQFF
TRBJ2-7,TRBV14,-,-,TGTGCCAGCAGCCTATCCTACGAGCAGTACTTC,CASSLSYEQYF
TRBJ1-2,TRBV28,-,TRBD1,TGTGCCAGCAGCCGTGGACAGGGCTGGTATGGCTACACCTTC,CASSRGQGWYGYTF
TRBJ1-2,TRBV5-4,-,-,TGTGCCAGCAGCTTGGCCAGGAATGAAGATGGCTACACCTTC,CASSLARNEDGYTF
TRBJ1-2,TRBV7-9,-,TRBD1,TGTGCCAGCAGCTCCTTAACCTTTCAGGGGGCGATAACATATGGCTACACCTTC,CASSSLTFQGAITYGYTF
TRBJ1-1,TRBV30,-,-,TGTGCCTTCTTGGATTGGACGATGAGAGCTTTCTTT,CAFLDWTMRAFF
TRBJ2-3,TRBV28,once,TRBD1,TGTGCCAGCCTTCGACAGGGCCTCAATCAGCCCCAGTATTTT,CASLRQGLNQPQYF
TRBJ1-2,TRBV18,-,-,TGTGCCAGCTCACCTCCACGCTTTGAATCGGGACAAGGGCCTCCCAACCCACTCCATGGCTACACCTTC,CASSPPRFESGQGPPNPLHGYTF
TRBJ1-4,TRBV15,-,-,TGTGCCACCAGCAGAGGCCTTCAGGACGAAAAACTGTTTTTT,CATSRGLQDEKLFF
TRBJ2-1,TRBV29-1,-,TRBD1,TGCAGCGCCGACCCGGGACAGGGGAGAAGCTACAATGAGCAGTTCTTC,CSADPGQGRSYNEQFF
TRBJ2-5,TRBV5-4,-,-,TGTGCCAGCAGCCCGCAAGGTCGGAGGCAAGAGACCCAGTACTTC,CASSPQGRRQETQYF
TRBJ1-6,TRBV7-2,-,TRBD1,TGTGCCAGCAGCTTATCTCTCTCCGGACAGGGGAATTCACCCCTCCACTTT,CASSLSLSGQGNSPLHF
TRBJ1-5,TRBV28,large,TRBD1,TGTGCCAGCAGTTCCCTCGAGGGGGCATACAATCAGCCCCAGCATTTT,CASSSLEGAYNQPQHF
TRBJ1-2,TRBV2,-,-,TGTGCCAGCGCCTTAACCTATGGCTACACCTTC,CASALTYGYTF
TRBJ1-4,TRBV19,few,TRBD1,TGTGCCAGTTCCCCCTTGCAGGGGGTGGATGAAAAACTGTTTTTT,CASSPLQGVDEKLFF
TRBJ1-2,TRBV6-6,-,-,TGTGCCAGCAGCACTCAGCGCCTAAACTATGGCTACACCTTC,CASSTQRLNYGYTF
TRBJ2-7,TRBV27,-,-,TGTGCCAGCAGTATCAAGGGAGCCTACGAGCAGTACTTC,CASSIKGAYEQYF
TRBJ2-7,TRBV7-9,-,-,TGTGCCAGCAGCGGTGACGGGAACTCCTACAAGCAGTACTTC,CASSGDGNSYKQYF
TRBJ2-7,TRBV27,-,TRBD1,TGTGCCAGCAGCCCGGGCACAGGGGGCGCCCGATACGAGCAGTACTTC,CASSPGTGGARYEQYF
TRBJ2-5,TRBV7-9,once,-,TGTGCCAGCAGCTTAGCGGCAGGACGGTGGACCCAAGAAACCCAGTACTTC,CASSLAAGRWTQETQYF
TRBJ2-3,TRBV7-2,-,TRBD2,TGTGCCAGCAGTTCTAGCGGGGTGCGTGATACGCAGTATTTT,CASSSSGVRDTQYF
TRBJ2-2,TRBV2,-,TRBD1,TGTGCCAGCAGGCAGGGGGCCGGTGGGGACACCGGGGAGCTGTTTTTT,CASRQGAGGDTGELFF